This TCR beta chain was identified during a study of response to subunit inactivated influenza vaccine. TCRdb re-derived calls from the RT-PCR reads in MiXCR, one entry per CDR3 protein. Of about 620,000 distinct CDR3 sequences in the sample, approximately 10% were seen once. V dropped 6 bases and J dropped 6 bases, with 12 bases sitting between them. The CDR3 length is 14 residues. Germline assignment: CDR1 SEHNR and CDR2 FQNEAQ (reference sequence). The chain couples TRBV7-9 to TRBJ1-6; D not resolved. The TCR comes from a man aged 45 to 65 who received an inactivated influenza vaccine. The sequenced sample was PBMCs from blood, obtained on the day of vaccination. The CDR3 is CASSQDWGNSPLHF. CDR3 bases: TGTGCCAGCAGTCAAGACTGGGGTAATTCACCCCTCCACTTT. Complete variable domain (other parts from reference TRBV7-9 and TRBJ1-6): DTGVSQNPRHKITKRGQNVTFRCDPISEHNRLYWYRQTLGQGPEFLTYFQNEAQLEKSRLLSDRFSAERPKGSFSTLEIQRTEQGDSAMYLCASSQDWGNSPLHFGNGTRLTVT.